Sequencing of this T cell receptor (beta chain) was carried out in a study of OX40 agonist ivuxolimab in advanced cancers. Notes on the research overall: Ivuxolimab, which targeted the costimulatory receptor OX40 (CD134), was an agonistic, fully human IgG2 monoclonal antibody. Intravenous ivuxolimab was administered to patients every 2 weeks at six dose levels: 0.01, 0.1, 0.3, 1.5, 3 and 10 mg/kg. Among the roughly 52 dose-escalation patients, approximately 20 had hepatocellular carcinoma, about 15 melanoma, 9 renal cell carcinoma and 9 head and neck cancer. A male proportion of around 81% and a mean age of approximately 58 years, ranging from about 20 to 80, were recorded for the dose-escalation cohort. Prior anti-PD-1, anti-PD-L1 or anti-CTLA-4 therapy was permitted, and checkpoint inhibitors had been received by roughly 42% of dose-escalation patients. Partial responses occurred in three dose-escalation patients, of whom one had hepatocellular carcinoma and two had cutaneous melanoma. The purpose of peripheral TCRbeta sequencing was to test whether ivuxolimab changed TCR sequence diversity and led to clonal T-cell expansion. The paper covers the monotherapy dose-escalation part of the phase I ivuxolimab trial, which included N ≈ 50 patients. Overall study outcomes, separate from this receptor: After ivuxolimab, CD8+ T cells had more expanded clones than CD4+ T cells on average. In the 0.1-3.0 mg/kg groups, partial responders had among the lowest normalized peripheral clonal expansion, particularly in CD8+ T cells. At doses of 0.1 to 3.0 mg/kg, clonal expansion of both CD4+ and CD8+ T cells in blood was seen between baseline and week 6. Low levels of normalized T-cell clonal expansion were also seen in some patients who did not respond. The antigen specificity of the clonally expanded peripheral T cells was not determined.

The germline ends are 14 bases apart after V is trimmed by 4 bases and J by 4 bases. Based on the germline V gene, the CDR1 and CDR2 sequences are MDHEN and SYDVKM. Its CDR3 holds 14 amino acids, cysteine through phenylalanine. CDR3 DNA only is kept here, 42 bases in frame from base 1. A word on this clone: The target of this receptor is not known. No qualities accompany the bases; no much larger clone lies one base away.

To sequence the TCRbeta CDR3 region, genomic DNA was isolated from the sorted cells. TCRbeta CDR3 regions were sequenced using the immunoSEQ Assay. TCRdb obtained this table from immuneACCESS and retained in-frame rearrangements with V and J assigned. These tables miss some clones; where compared with another copy, unresolved V genes account for less than half of the shortfall, and the remainder is unexplained. Counted in this sample were just over 30,000 clones; over 75% of them appeared once. Of the sample, under 30% is held by the ten largest clones. Patients with a history of autoimmune disease or receiving systemic immunosuppression were excluded from the trial. Peripheral blood for TCR sequencing was drawn from every dose cohort at baseline, at cycle 4 day 1 and at cycle 7 day 1. The samples were drawn from a first-in-human, open-label, multicenter phase I dose-escalation trial of ivuxolimab. Adults with locally advanced or metastatic melanoma, renal cell carcinoma, hepatocellular carcinoma or head and neck squamous cell carcinoma were enrolled in the trial. CD4+ and CD8+ T cells were sorted separately from peripheral blood before TCR sequencing.

The receptor chain draws on TRBV28 and TRBJ2-7; the D segment cannot be called with confidence. The sequencing here drew on CD4+ or CD8+ T cells sorted from blood, taken in a trial of the OX40 agonist ivuxolimab. This receptor was identified in an adult with an advanced solid tumor such as melanoma, head and neck, liver or kidney cancer. The CDR3 protein sequence reads: CASSSLRVAYEQYF. The nucleotide sequence reads as follows: TGTGCCAGCAGTTCCCTCCGAGTCGCATACGAGCAGTACTTC. This CDR3, with the reference TRBV28 and TRBJ2-7 proteins standing in past its ends, gives the full variable domain DVKVTQSSRYLVKRTGEKVFLECVQDMDHENMFWYRQDPGLGLRLIYFSYDVKMKEKGDIPEGYSVSREKKERFSLILESASTNQTSMYLCASSSLRVAYEQYFGPGTRLTVT.